The clone carrying this T cell receptor (beta chain) occurred a few times. Its antigen remains unidentified. V was trimmed by 7 bases and J by 0 bases, leaving 11 bases between them. The CDR3 runs to 15 residues. Germline values: CDR1 SGHRS, CDR2 YFSETQ. The assay was immunoSEQ multiplex PCR, and TCRdb's table has in-frame clones only and misses some. The repertoire includes around 330,000 clones, 60% to 80% of them detected once, and under 8% sits in the top ten. This sample stems from a study of cytotoxic CD8 clonotypes in ibrutinib-treated CLL. Study in general: 11 relapsed/refractory, some 15 treatment-naive; approximately 18 IGHV unmutated. Partial responders roughly 25, complete 2; approximately 12 progressed and some 14 stayed in remission by median 68 months. Study-wide results and caveats: Increased clonality at ibrutinib response gave way to a return toward baseline at progression. Public clonotypes (which were uncommon) either contracted or remained stable on treatment.

The chain joins TRBV5-1 to TRBJ2-6; a possible D gene is TRBD1 (6 bases). The sequence came from a human donor with chronic lymphocytic leukemia. The material was PBMCs, obtained after 36 months of ibrutinib treatment. CDR3: CASRGQFSGANVLTF. CDR3 nucleotides: TGCGCCAGCCGAGGACAGTTCTCTGGGGCCAACGTCCTGACTTTC.